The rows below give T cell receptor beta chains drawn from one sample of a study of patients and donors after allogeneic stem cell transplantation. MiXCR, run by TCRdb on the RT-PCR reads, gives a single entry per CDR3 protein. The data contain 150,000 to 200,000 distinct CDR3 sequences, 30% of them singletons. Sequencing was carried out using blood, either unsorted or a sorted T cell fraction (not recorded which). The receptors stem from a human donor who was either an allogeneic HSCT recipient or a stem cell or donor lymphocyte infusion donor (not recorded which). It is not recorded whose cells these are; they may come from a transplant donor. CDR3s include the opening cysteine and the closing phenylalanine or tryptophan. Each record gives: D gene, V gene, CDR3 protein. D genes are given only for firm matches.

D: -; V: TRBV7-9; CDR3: CASSLTNRAGEKLFF
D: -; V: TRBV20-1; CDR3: CSASLGALSYEQYF
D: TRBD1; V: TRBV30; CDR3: CAWTRTGIFDTQYF
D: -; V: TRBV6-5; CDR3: CASRNTEFGANVLTF
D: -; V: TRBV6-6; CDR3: CASSWVADRGPQHF
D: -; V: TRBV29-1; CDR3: CSVEKGGNEQYF
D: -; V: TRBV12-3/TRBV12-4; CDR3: CASSAQGLGNEQFF
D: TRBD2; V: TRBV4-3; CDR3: CASSPGTSGYNEQFF
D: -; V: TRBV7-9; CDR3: CASSSSRSANEKLFF
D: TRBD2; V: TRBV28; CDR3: CASMGGDGANVLTF
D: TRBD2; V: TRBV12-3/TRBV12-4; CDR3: CASSPLAGTYNEQFF
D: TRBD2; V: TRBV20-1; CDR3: CSAITSGNYNEQFF
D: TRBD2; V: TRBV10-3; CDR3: CAISSATSGRANEQFF
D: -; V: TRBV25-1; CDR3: CASTSGYNEQFF
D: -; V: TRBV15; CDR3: CATSRDLDYGYTF
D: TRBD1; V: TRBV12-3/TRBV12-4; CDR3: CASSPGQLEVNYGYTF
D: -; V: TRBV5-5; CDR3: CASSLRTFEAFF
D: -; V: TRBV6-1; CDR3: CASSPEGGGLGETQYF
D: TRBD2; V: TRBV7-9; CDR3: CASSYLTSGSYEQYF
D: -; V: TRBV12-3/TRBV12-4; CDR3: CASSFPGTFYGYTF
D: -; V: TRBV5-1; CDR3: CASSFGSGSSYNEQFF
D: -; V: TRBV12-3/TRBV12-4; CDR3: CASSLQAFSGNTIYF
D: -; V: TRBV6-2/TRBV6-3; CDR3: CASSFGVGEAFF
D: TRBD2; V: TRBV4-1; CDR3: CASSQVTGGEQFF
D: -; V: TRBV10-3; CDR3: CAISESNSTTGELFF
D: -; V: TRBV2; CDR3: CASSGRSYEQYF
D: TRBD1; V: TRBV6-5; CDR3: CASSYGQTGIYGYTF
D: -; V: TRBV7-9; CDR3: CASSRDSSGYTF
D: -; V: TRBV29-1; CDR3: CSVQTGTSYEQYF
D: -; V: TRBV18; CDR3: CASSPSGPTGELFF
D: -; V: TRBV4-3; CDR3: CASSHGRGPPSYEQYF
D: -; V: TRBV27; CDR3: CASSSRGFGETQYF
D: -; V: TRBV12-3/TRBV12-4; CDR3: CASSSASRYNEQFF
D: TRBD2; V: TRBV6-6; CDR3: CASSTYSTSGDPSYNEQFF
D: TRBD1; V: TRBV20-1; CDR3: CSASRGSGNTIYF
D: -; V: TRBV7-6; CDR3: CASSLIAAYQETQYF
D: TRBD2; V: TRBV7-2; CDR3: CASSLGGRIYEQYF
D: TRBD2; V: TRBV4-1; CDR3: CASSQDRLAGDHEQFF
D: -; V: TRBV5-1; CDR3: CASSLAGADYGYTF
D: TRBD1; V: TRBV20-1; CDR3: CSARDQGQSYEQYF
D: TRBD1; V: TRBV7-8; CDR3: CASTGDRGETQYF